Listed below are T cell receptor beta chains from one sample, sequenced in a study of shared clonotypes between healthy human individuals. Profiling relied on immunoSEQ multiplex PCR, and the TCRdb table lists in-frame clones only, not all of them. The table shows 660,000 or so clones, with 96% occurring only once. The sequenced sample consisted of naive CD8+ T cells sorted from blood. These receptors all stem from a woman aged 25 to 39 in good health. Each CDR3 is given with its conserved first and last residue. Fields, in order: V gene, J gene, D gene, clone size, CDR3 protein, CDR3 DNA. The D gene is left open where the match is weak. Clone size is not always given. Where it is, it says once, few, many or a class for expanded clones.

V gene: TRBV5-6
J gene: TRBJ2-5
D gene: -
clone size: -
CDR3 protein: CASSLKLQGETQYF
CDR3 DNA: TGTGCCAGCAGCTTGAAACTGCAGGGGGAGACCCAGTACTTC

V gene: TRBV5-5
J gene: TRBJ1-2
D gene: -
clone size: -
CDR3 protein: CASSLDGQALDGYTF
CDR3 DNA: TGTGCCAGCAGCTTGGACGGACAAGCCTTGGATGGCTACACCTTC

V gene: TRBV28
J gene: TRBJ2-6
D gene: -
clone size: once
CDR3 protein: CASSAHCLTQSRANVLTF
CDR3 DNA: TGTGCCAGCAGTGCTCATTGCTTGACACAAAGTCGGGCCAACGTCCTGACTTTC

V gene: TRBV6-5
J gene: TRBJ1-2
D gene: -
clone size: -
CDR3 protein: CASSYSEGAAGYTF
CDR3 DNA: TGTGCCAGCAGTTACTCCGAAGGGGCCGCGGGCTACACCTTC

V gene: TRBV4-2
J gene: TRBJ2-5
D gene: TRBD1
clone size: -
CDR3 protein: CASSQPWGGTGGASPETQYF
CDR3 DNA: TGTGCCAGCAGCCAACCTTGGGGAGGGACAGGGGGGGCTAGCCCAGAGACCCAGTACTTC

V gene: TRBV13
J gene: TRBJ2-2
D gene: -
clone size: few
CDR3 protein: CASSLVLLGELFF
CDR3 DNA: TGTGCCAGCAGCTTAGTCCTCCTCGGGGAGCTGTTTTTT

V gene: TRBV5-5
J gene: TRBJ1-2
D gene: -
clone size: once
CDR3 protein: CASSPGTLNYGYTF
CDR3 DNA: TGTGCCAGCAGCCCGGGGACATTGAACTATGGCTACACCTTC

V gene: TRBV28
J gene: TRBJ1-4
D gene: TRBD1
clone size: -
CDR3 protein: CASSITPGTAGEKLFF
CDR3 DNA: TGTGCCAGCAGTATCACCCCGGGGACAGCGGGGGAAAAACTGTTTTTT

V gene: TRBV27
J gene: TRBJ2-3
D gene: -
clone size: -
CDR3 protein: CASSDADTQYF
CDR3 DNA: TGTGCCAGCAGTGACGCAGATACGCAGTATTTT

V gene: TRBV7-8
J gene: TRBJ1-1
D gene: -
clone size: once
CDR3 protein: CASSSDGRSTEAFF
CDR3 DNA: TGTGCCAGCAGCTCGGACGGAAGGAGCACTGAAGCTTTCTTT

V gene: TRBV27
J gene: TRBJ2-7
D gene: -
clone size: -
CDR3 protein: CASSLLGGSSYEQYF
CDR3 DNA: TGTGCCAGCAGTTTATTGGGGGGTAGCTCCTACGAGCAGTACTTC

V gene: TRBV6-6
J gene: TRBJ1-5
D gene: -
clone size: -
CDR3 protein: CASSFEGFGNQPQHF
CDR3 DNA: TGTGCCAGCAGTTTTGAGGGCTTTGGCAATCAGCCCCAGCATTTT

V gene: TRBV6-5
J gene: TRBJ2-1
D gene: TRBD2
clone size: -
CDR3 protein: CASSGLTSANEQFF
CDR3 DNA: TGTGCCAGCTCTGGTCTAACTAGCGCCAATGAGCAGTTCTTC

V gene: TRBV29-1
J gene: TRBJ2-7
D gene: -
clone size: once
CDR3 protein: CSVEDNGYEQYF
CDR3 DNA: TGCAGCGTTGAAGATAACGGGTACGAGCAGTACTTC

V gene: TRBV7-9
J gene: TRBJ2-3
D gene: -
clone size: -
CDR3 protein: CASSLVGLDTQYF
CDR3 DNA: TGTGCCAGCAGCTTAGTGGGCCTAGATACGCAGTATTTT

V gene: TRBV19
J gene: TRBJ2-7
D gene: -
clone size: once
CDR3 protein: CASRRAVRYEQYF
CDR3 DNA: TGTGCCTCCCGCCGGGCTGTGCGCTACGAGCAGTACTTC

V gene: TRBV23-1
J gene: TRBJ2-7
D gene: -
clone size: -
CDR3 protein: CASSPSDCGGDEQYF
CDR3 DNA: TGCGCCAGCAGTCCCAGCGATTGCGGCGGTGACGAGCAGTACTTC

V gene: TRBV14
J gene: TRBJ2-3
D gene: TRBD2
clone size: -
CDR3 protein: CASSQTGTNTDTQYF
CDR3 DNA: TGTGCCAGCAGCCAAACCGGGACTAACACAGATACGCAGTATTTT

V gene: TRBV6-5
J gene: TRBJ2-6
D gene: -
clone size: -
CDR3 protein: CASSQYSGANVLTF
CDR3 DNA: TGTGCCAGCAGTCAGTACTCTGGGGCCAACGTCCTGACTTTC

V gene: TRBV25-1
J gene: TRBJ1-1
D gene: -
clone size: -
CDR3 protein: CASSELGPNTEAFF
CDR3 DNA: TGTGCCAGCAGTGAATTGGGCCCGAACACTGAAGCTTTCTTT

V gene: TRBV7-9
J gene: TRBJ2-1
D gene: TRBD1
clone size: -
CDR3 protein: CASSFGTGDYNEQFF
CDR3 DNA: TGTGCCAGCAGCTTTGGGACAGGAGACTACAATGAGCAGTTCTTC

V gene: TRBV15
J gene: TRBJ1-1
D gene: -
clone size: -
CDR3 protein: CATSRDGTFWGAFF
CDR3 DNA: TGTGCCACCAGCAGAGATGGGACCTTTTGGGGAGCTTTCTTT

V gene: TRBV19
J gene: TRBJ2-1
D gene: -
clone size: -
CDR3 protein: CASSAGGNHEQFF
CDR3 DNA: TGTGCCAGTAGTGCTGGGGGGAATCATGAGCAGTTCTTC

V gene: TRBV4-1
J gene: TRBJ2-1
D gene: -
clone size: -
CDR3 protein: CASSPRTGPQFF
CDR3 DNA: TGCGCCAGCAGCCCTCGCACCGGACCGCAGTTCTTC

V gene: TRBV5-4
J gene: TRBJ2-5
D gene: -
clone size: -
CDR3 protein: CASSFPEQETQYF
CDR3 DNA: TGTGCCAGCAGCTTCCCGGAACAAGAGACCCAGTACTTC

V gene: TRBV11-1
J gene: TRBJ1-1
D gene: -
clone size: -
CDR3 protein: CASSLAWNTEAFF
CDR3 DNA: TGTGCCAGCAGCTTAGCCTGGAACACTGAAGCTTTCTTT

V gene: TRBV7-8
J gene: TRBJ1-5
D gene: -
clone size: -
CDR3 protein: CASSSQGTQQPQHF
CDR3 DNA: TGTGCCAGCAGCTCTCAGGGGACCCAGCAGCCCCAGCATTTT

V gene: TRBV19
J gene: TRBJ2-1
D gene: -
clone size: -
CDR3 protein: CASSILKSSYNEQFF
CDR3 DNA: TGTGCCAGTAGTATCCTAAAGAGCTCCTACAATGAGCAGTTCTTC

V gene: TRBV27
J gene: TRBJ2-7
D gene: -
clone size: -
CDR3 protein: CASKTGEGYEQYF
CDR3 DNA: TGTGCCAGCAAGACAGGGGAGGGCTACGAGCAGTACTTC

V gene: TRBV29-1
J gene: TRBJ2-7
D gene: TRBD1
clone size: -
CDR3 protein: CSVAGQVNSYEQYF
CDR3 DNA: TGCAGCGTTGCAGGACAGGTTAATTCCTACGAGCAGTACTTC

V gene: TRBV2
J gene: TRBJ2-7
D gene: TRBD1
clone size: -
CDR3 protein: CASSETGGGYEQYF
CDR3 DNA: TGTGCCAGCAGTGAGACAGGGGGCGGTTACGAGCAGTACTTC

V gene: TRBV7-2
J gene: TRBJ2-5
D gene: -
clone size: -
CDR3 protein: CASSLPQGVKETQYF
CDR3 DNA: TGTGCCAGCAGCTTACCACAGGGAGTTAAAGAGACCCAGTACTTC

V gene: TRBV9
J gene: TRBJ2-3
D gene: TRBD2
clone size: -
CDR3 protein: CASSATREDPTDTQYF
CDR3 DNA: TGTGCCAGCAGCGCCACTCGGGAGGACCCCACAGATACGCAGTATTTT

V gene: TRBV2
J gene: TRBJ2-1
D gene: -
clone size: -
CDR3 protein: CASSWGRGFSEQFF
CDR3 DNA: TGTGCCAGCTCCTGGGGAAGGGGGTTTAGTGAGCAGTTCTTC

V gene: TRBV7-9
J gene: TRBJ1-1
D gene: -
clone size: -
CDR3 protein: CASSLLRHKAFF
CDR3 DNA: TGTGCCAGCAGCTTATTAAGGCATAAAGCTTTCTTT

V gene: TRBV28
J gene: TRBJ1-2
D gene: -
clone size: -
CDR3 protein: CASSPRGRPEGYTF
CDR3 DNA: TGTGCCAGCAGCCCCCGGGGCAGACCGGAGGGCTACACCTTC

V gene: TRBV19
J gene: TRBJ1-1
D gene: -
clone size: -
CDR3 protein: CASSIEGEGSNTEAFF
CDR3 DNA: TGTGCCAGTAGTATAGAGGGGGAGGGTTCGAACACTGAAGCTTTCTTT

V gene: TRBV27
J gene: TRBJ1-1
D gene: -
clone size: once
CDR3 protein: CASSLGRNTEAFF
CDR3 DNA: TGTGCCAGCAGTTTAGGAAGGAACACTGAAGCTTTCTTT

V gene: TRBV4-1
J gene: TRBJ1-5
D gene: -
clone size: -
CDR3 protein: CASSQDSRLGSQHF
CDR3 DNA: TGCGCCAGCAGCCAAGATTCCAGGTTGGGTTCCCAGCATTTT

V gene: TRBV28
J gene: TRBJ2-5
D gene: -
clone size: -
CDR3 protein: CAGSWGSETQYF
CDR3 DNA: TGTGCCGGGTCCTGGGGATCTGAGACCCAGTACTTC

V gene: TRBV10-1
J gene: TRBJ2-3
D gene: -
clone size: once
CDR3 protein: CASSDSLRGTDTQYF
CDR3 DNA: TGCGCCAGCAGTGATTCCCTTCGGGGGACAGATACGCAGTATTTT

V gene: TRBV5-1
J gene: TRBJ2-7
D gene: TRBD1
clone size: -
CDR3 protein: CASSWGQGGLPEQYF
CDR3 DNA: TGCGCCAGCAGCTGGGGACAGGGAGGATTACCGGAGCAGTACTTC

V gene: TRBV28
J gene: TRBJ2-5
D gene: -
clone size: -
CDR3 protein: CASSFPNQETQYF
CDR3 DNA: TGTGCCAGCAGTTTCCCGAATCAAGAGACCCAGTACTTC

V gene: TRBV10-2
J gene: TRBJ2-5
D gene: -
clone size: -
CDR3 protein: CASSESVGGLFEETQYF
CDR3 DNA: TGCGCCAGCAGTGAGTCTGTCGGTGGTCTGTTTGAAGAGACCCAGTACTTC

V gene: TRBV25-1
J gene: TRBJ1-5
D gene: -
clone size: -
CDR3 protein: CASSELGGNQPQHF
CDR3 DNA: TGTGCCAGCAGTGAATTAGGGGGAAATCAGCCCCAGCATTTT

V gene: TRBV25-1
J gene: TRBJ2-7
D gene: -
clone size: -
CDR3 protein: CASSEYYEQYF
CDR3 DNA: TGTGCCAGCAGTGAATATTACGAGCAGTACTTC

V gene: TRBV25-1
J gene: TRBJ2-1
D gene: -
clone size: -
CDR3 protein: CASSPGQNEQFF
CDR3 DNA: TGTGCCAGCAGTCCCGGTCAAAATGAGCAGTTCTTC

V gene: TRBV7-9
J gene: TRBJ2-7
D gene: -
clone size: -
CDR3 protein: CASSVGTRTYEQYF
CDR3 DNA: TGTGCCAGCAGCGTCGGGACGCGGACCTACGAGCAGTACTTC

V gene: TRBV15
J gene: TRBJ1-1
D gene: -
clone size: few
CDR3 protein: CATSRAGGTEAFF
CDR3 DNA: TGTGCCACCAGCAGAGCGGGAGGGACTGAAGCTTTCTTT

V gene: TRBV14
J gene: TRBJ2-5
D gene: -
clone size: -
CDR3 protein: CASSQGWQETQYF
CDR3 DNA: TGTGCCAGCAGCCAAGGTTGGCAAGAGACCCAGTACTTC

V gene: TRBV5-1
J gene: TRBJ2-7
D gene: TRBD2
clone size: -
CDR3 protein: CASRSAGPRHEQYF
CDR3 DNA: TGCGCCAGCAGGTCAGCGGGACCCCGCCACGAGCAGTACTTC

V gene: TRBV23-1
J gene: TRBJ1-4
D gene: TRBD1
clone size: -
CDR3 protein: CASSPGQGRWGNEKLFF
CDR3 DNA: TGCGCCAGCAGTCCGGGACAGGGCCGTTGGGGCAATGAAAAACTGTTTTTT

V gene: TRBV27
J gene: TRBJ1-2
D gene: TRBD1
clone size: -
CDR3 protein: CASSPRTGNVGGYTF
CDR3 DNA: TGTGCCAGCAGTCCTAGGACAGGGAACGTTGGAGGCTACACCTTC